Sequencing of this TCR beta chain was carried out in a study of T cell changes during pregnancy in multiple sclerosis. V lost 0 bases to trimming and J lost 10 bases; unmatched junction nucleotides: 10. The CDR3 sequence is 17 residues long. CDR1 and CDR2 from the germline V gene are SGDLS and YYNGEE. The repertoire was sequenced with immunoSEQ multiplex PCR; TCRdb's copy has only in-frame clones and lacks some. The repertoire includes some 140,000 clones, 96% of them detected once, and 0.44% sits in the top ten. The source of this sequence is a female donor with multiple sclerosis, enrolled in a pregnancy study. The chain couples TRBV9 to TRBJ2-1; 13 bases are a match to TRBD2. The source was peripheral blood, collected after pregnancy. The CDR3 sequence is CASSVAGTSGMAGEQFF. In DNA, the CDR3 is TGTGCCAGCAGCGTAGCCGGGACTAGCGGGATGGCTGGAGAGCAGTTCTTC. Variable domain in full (rest from reference TRBV9 and TRBJ2-1): DSGVTQTPKHLITATGQRVTLRCSPRSGDLSVYWYQQSLDQGLQFLIQYYNGEERAKGNILERFSAQQFPDLHSELNLSSLELGDSALYFCASSVAGTSGMAGEQFFGPGTRLTVL.